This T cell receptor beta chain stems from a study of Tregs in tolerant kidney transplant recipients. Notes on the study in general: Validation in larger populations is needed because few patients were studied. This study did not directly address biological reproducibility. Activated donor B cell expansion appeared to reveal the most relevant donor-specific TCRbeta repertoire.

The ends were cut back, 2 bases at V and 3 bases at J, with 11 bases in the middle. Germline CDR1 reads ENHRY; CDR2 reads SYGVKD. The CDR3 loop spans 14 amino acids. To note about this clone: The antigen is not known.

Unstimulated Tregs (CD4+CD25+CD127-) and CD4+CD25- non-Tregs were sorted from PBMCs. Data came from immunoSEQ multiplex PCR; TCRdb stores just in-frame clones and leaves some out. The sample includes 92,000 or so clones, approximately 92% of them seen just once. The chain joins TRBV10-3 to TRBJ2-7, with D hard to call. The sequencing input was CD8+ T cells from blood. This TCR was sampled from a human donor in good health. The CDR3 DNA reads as TGTGCCATCAGTGAGGAATTTAGGGACTACGAGCAGTACTTC. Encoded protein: CAISEEFRDYEQYF.